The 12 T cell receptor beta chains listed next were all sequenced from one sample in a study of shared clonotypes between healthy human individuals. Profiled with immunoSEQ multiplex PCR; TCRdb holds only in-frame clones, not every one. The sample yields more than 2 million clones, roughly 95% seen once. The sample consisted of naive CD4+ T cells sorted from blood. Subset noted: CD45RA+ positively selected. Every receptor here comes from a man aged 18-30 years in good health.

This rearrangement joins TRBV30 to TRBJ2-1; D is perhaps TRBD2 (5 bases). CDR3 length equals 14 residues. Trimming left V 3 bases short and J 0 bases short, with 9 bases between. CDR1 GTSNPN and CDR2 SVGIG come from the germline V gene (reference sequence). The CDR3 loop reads CAWSGESSYNEQFF. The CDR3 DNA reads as TGTGCCTGGAGCGGGGAGAGCTCCTACAATGAGCAGTTCTTC.

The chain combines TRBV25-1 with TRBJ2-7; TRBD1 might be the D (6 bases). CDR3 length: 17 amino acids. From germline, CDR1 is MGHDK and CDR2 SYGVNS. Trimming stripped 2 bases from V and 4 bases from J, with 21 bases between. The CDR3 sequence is CASSEGYPGAQGYEQYF. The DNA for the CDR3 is TGTGCCAGCAGTGAAGGATATCCAGGGGCCCAGGGATACGAGCAGTACTTC.

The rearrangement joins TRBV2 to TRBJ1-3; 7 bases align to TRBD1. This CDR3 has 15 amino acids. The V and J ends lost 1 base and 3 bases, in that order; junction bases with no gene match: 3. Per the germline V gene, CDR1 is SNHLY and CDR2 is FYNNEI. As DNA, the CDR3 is TGTGCCAGCAGTGAAGAGGGGGCGATTGGAAACACCATATATTTT. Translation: CASSEEGAIGNTIYF.

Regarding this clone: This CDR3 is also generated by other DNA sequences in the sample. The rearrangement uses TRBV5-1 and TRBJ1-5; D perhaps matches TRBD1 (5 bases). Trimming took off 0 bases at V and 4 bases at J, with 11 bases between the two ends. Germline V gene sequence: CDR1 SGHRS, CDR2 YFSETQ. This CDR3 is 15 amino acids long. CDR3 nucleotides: TGCGCCAGCAGCTTGGCCGGGCAGGGAAATCAGCCCCAGCATTTT. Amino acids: CASSLAGQGNQPQHF.

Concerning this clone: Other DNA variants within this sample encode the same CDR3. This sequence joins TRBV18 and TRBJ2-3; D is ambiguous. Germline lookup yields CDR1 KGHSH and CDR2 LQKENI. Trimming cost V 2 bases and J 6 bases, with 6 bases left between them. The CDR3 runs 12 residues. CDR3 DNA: TGTGCCAGCTCACCATCGGGCGATACGCAGTATTTT. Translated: CASSPSGDTQYF. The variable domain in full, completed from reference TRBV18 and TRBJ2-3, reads NAGVMQNPRHLVRRRGQEARLRCSPMKGHSHVYWYRQLPEEGLKFMVYLQKENIIDESGMPKERFSAEFPKEGPSILRIQQVVRGDSAAYFCASSPSGDTQYFGPGTRLTVL.

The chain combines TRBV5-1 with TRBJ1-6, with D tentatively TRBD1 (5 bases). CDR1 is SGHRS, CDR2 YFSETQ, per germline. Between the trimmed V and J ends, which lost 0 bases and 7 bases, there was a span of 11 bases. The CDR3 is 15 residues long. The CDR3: CASSLVGGGNSPLHF. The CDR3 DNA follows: TGCGCCAGCAGCTTGGTGGGGGGGGGAAATTCACCCCTCCACTTT.

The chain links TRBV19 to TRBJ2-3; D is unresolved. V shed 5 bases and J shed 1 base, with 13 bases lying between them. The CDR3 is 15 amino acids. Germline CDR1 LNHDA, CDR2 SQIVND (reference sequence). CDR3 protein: CASSSRQTGTDTQYF. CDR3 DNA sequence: TGTGCCAGTAGTTCCCGACAAACTGGCACAGATACGCAGTATTTT.

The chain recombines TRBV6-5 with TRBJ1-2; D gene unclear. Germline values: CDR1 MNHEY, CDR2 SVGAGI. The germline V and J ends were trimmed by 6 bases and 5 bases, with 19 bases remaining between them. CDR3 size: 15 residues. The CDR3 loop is CASSPTMRVWYGYTF. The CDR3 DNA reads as TGTGCCAGCAGCCCCACAATGAGGGTATGGTATGGCTACACCTTC.

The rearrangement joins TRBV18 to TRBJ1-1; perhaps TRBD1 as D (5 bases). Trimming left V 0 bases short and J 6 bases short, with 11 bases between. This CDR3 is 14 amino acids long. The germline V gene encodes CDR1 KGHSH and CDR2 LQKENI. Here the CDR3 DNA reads TGTGCCAGCTCACCACCGACGGGGGTAGCTGAAGCTTTCTTT. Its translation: CASSPPTGVAEAFF.

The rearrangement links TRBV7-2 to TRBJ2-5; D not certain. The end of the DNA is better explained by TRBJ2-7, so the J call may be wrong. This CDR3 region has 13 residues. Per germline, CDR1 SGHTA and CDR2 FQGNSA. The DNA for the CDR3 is TGTGCCAGCTTTCGTCAGAAGCGCTACGAGCAGTACTTC. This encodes CASFRQKRYEQYF.

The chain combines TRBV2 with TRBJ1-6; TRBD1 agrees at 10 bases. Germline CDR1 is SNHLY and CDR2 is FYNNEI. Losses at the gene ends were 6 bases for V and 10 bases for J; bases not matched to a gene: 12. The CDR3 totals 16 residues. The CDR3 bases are TGTGCCAGCAGCCTGCGAGGGACAGGGGATGCATCACCCCTCCACTTT. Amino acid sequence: CASSLRGTGDASPLHF.

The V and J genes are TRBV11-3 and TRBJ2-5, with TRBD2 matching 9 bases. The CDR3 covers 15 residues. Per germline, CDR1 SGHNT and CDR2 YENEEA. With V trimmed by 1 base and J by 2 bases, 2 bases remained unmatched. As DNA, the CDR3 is TGTGCCAGCAGCTTAGGAACTAGCGGGCAAGAGACCCAGTACTTC. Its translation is CASSLGTSGQETQYF.